Presented here are 22 T cell receptor beta chains from one specimen sequenced in a study of blood T cell repertoires in COVID-19. Method: immunoSEQ multiplex PCR; TCRdb's copy keeps in-frame clones and lacks some. The sample contains over 100,000 clones, roughly 87% of which appear only once. The sequenced material came from peripheral blood. These receptors were obtained from a man in his fifties or sixties with active COVID-19.

The rearrangement links TRBV11-1 to TRBJ2-1, with 8 bases matching TRBD2. Germline V CDR1 and CDR2: SGHAT, FQDESV (reference sequence). The ends lost 1 base at V and 4 bases at J; junction bases unmatched: 3. This CDR3 is built from 15 residues. The CDR3 DNA follows: TGTGCCAGCAGCTTAGTACTAGCGGAGTACAATGAGCAGTTCTTC. This codes for CASSLVLAEYNEQFF.

The J gene is TRBJ1-3, the V gene TRBV7-2; D is possibly TRBD1 (5 bases). Trimming pared 7 bases from V and 4 bases from J, leaving 17 bases between. From germline, CDR1 is SGHTA and CDR2 FQGNSA. The CDR3 consists of 15 residues. Here the CDR3 DNA reads TGTGCCAGCACCGCCCCGGGGGGTTTGGGAAACACCATATATTTT. As protein: CASTAPGGLGNTIYF.

The rearrangement links TRBV6-5 to TRBJ1-1; D unresolved. The CDR3 runs to 15 residues. Germline CDR1 is MNHEY and CDR2 is SVGAGI. The ends were cut back, 0 bases at V and 6 bases at J, with 14 bases in the middle. CDR3: CASSYSSLVSSEAFF. The CDR3 DNA sequence: TGTGCCAGCAGTTACTCGAGTTTGGTTTCGTCTGAAGCTTTCTTT.

This sequence joins TRBV30 and TRBJ1-6; tentatively, D is TRBD1 (6 bases). The CDR3 is 14 amino acids. Germline CDR1 and CDR2: GTSNPN and SVGIG (reference sequence). Trimming took 1 base from V and 4 from J, leaving 8 bases between them. The CDR3 spells CAWSAGEYNSPLHF. Written as DNA, the CDR3 is TGTGCCTGGAGTGCAGGGGAATATAATTCACCCCTCCACTTT. The whole variable domain, remainder taken from reference TRBV30 and TRBJ1-6, is SQTIHQWPATLVQPVGSPLSLECTVEGTSNPNLYWYRQAAGRGLQLLFYSVGIGQISSEVPQNLSASRPQDRQFILSSKKLLLSDSGFYLCAWSAGEYNSPLHFGNGTRLTVT.

The chain carries TRBV4-1 and TRBJ2-1, with 8 bases matching TRBD2. Unmatched junction bases numbered 4, after V lost 1 base and J lost 8 bases. Germline V gene data show CDR1 as MGHRA and CDR2 as YSYEKL. This CDR3 has 14 residues. DNA for the CDR3: TGCGCCAGCAGCCAAGGACGGGGGGGCTATGAGCAGTTCTTC. It is translated as CASSQGRGGYEQFF.

This chain uses TRBV15 with TRBJ2-3; TRBD1 matches 9 bases. V was clipped by 5 bases and J by 12 bases; unmatched bases: 9. CDR3 length equals 13 residues. Per the germline V gene, CDR1 is LNHNV and CDR2 is YYDKDF (reference sequence). CDR3 sequence reads: CATSLQQGALQYF. The CDR3 region has the DNA TGTGCCACCAGCCTCCAACAGGGGGCGCTTCAGTATTTT.

J is TRBJ2-2 and V is TRBV7-2, with 9 bases aligning to TRBD2. V lost 0 bases, J lost 0 bases, and 8 bases stayed unmatched. CDR3 length: 19 amino acids. Germline CDR1 is SGHTA and CDR2 is FQGNSA. The CDR3 loop is CASSLASSGGATNTGELFF. Here the CDR3 DNA reads TGTGCCAGCAGCTTAGCGAGTAGCGGGGGAGCCACGAACACCGGGGAGCTGTTTTTT. Together with reference TRBV7-2 and TRBJ2-2, the CDR3 gives the full variable domain: GAGVSQSPSNKVTEKGKDVELRCDPISGHTALYWYRQSLGQGLEFLIYFQGNSAPDKSGLPSDRFSAERTGGSVSTLTIQRTQQEDSAVYLCASSLASSGGATNTGELFFGEGSRLTVL.

The chain uses TRBV10-2 and TRBJ2-1, with 8 bases fitting TRBD2. The length of the CDR3 is 14 residues. Unmatched junction bases numbered 6, after V lost 10 bases and J lost 1 base. The V gene's germline CDR1 is WSHSY and CDR2 SAAADI. This chain's CDR3 is CATRGGGSYNEQFF. Here the CDR3 DNA reads TGCGCCACCCGGGGGGGCGGTTCCTACAATGAGCAGTTCTTC.

This clone has more than one count but fewer than ten. The chain uses TRBV7-2 and TRBJ1-5; D remains ambiguous. Trimming stripped 1 base from V and 0 bases from J, with 10 bases between. The CDR3 extends over 16 amino acids. Germline CDR1 SGHTA, CDR2 FQGNSA. The CDR3: CASSLGAVYSNQPQHF. In DNA form, the CDR3 reads TGTGCCAGCAGCTTAGGGGCAGTATATAGCAATCAGCCCCAGCATTTT.

V usage is TRBV12-3 or TRBV12-4 and J usage is TRBJ1-2; no definite D call. Deletions cut 1 base from V and 4 bases from J, with 7 bases between. The CDR3 has 13 residues. CDR3 in amino acids: CASSLERSYGYTF. The CDR3 DNA reads as TGTGCCAGCAGTTTAGAGCGGAGCTATGGCTACACCTTC.

This clone was observed a few times. The chain combines TRBV7-9 with TRBJ1-5; D is unresolved. With 1 base removed from V and 3 bases from J, the gap between germline ends came to 10 bases. This CDR3 contains 15 residues. The germline CDR1 and CDR2 sequences are SEHNR and FQNEAQ (reference sequence). The CDR3 loop is CASSLGGPYNQPQHF. For the CDR3, the DNA is TGTGCCAGCAGCTTAGGAGGCCCGTACAATCAGCCCCAGCATTTT.

The chain carries TRBV9 and TRBJ2-2; D possibly corresponds to TRBD2 (6 bases). The CDR3 has 14 residues. V lost 0 bases and J 3 bases, leaving 6 bases between the germline ends. CDR1 is SGDLS and CDR2 is YYNGEE in the germline V gene. The CDR3 is CASSVAGDTGELFF. The DNA of the CDR3 is TGTGCCAGCAGCGTAGCGGGGGACACCGGGGAGCTGTTTTTT. The full variable domain, its missing parts supplied by reference TRBV9 and TRBJ2-2, is DSGVTQTPKHLITATGQRVTLRCSPRSGDLSVYWYQQSLDQGLQFLIQYYNGEERAKGNILERFSAQQFPDLHSELNLSSLELGDSALYFCASSVAGDTGELFFGEGSRLTVL.

This sequence joins TRBV19 and TRBJ1-2, with D maybe TRBD1 (5 bases). CDR3 length: 13 residues. Per germline, CDR1 LNHDA and CDR2 SQIVND (reference sequence). V lost 5 bases, J lost 3 bases, and 10 bases lay in between. DNA of the CDR3: TGTGCCAGTAGTGCGGACACGTACTATGGCTACACCTTC. Translation gives CASSADTYYGYTF.

The chain is built from TRBV19 and TRBJ2-3; D perhaps matches TRBD2 (6 bases). V lost 9 bases and J lost 2, with 15 bases in between. CDR3 length equals 14 residues. Germline loops: CDR1 LNHDA, CDR2 SQIVND (reference sequence). This chain's CDR3 is CASSGLSFTDTQYF. The CDR3 region has the DNA TGTGCCAGCTCGGGACTCTCGTTCACAGATACGCAGTATTTT.

The chain uses TRBV5-1 and TRBJ2-1; TRBD2 matches 7 bases. The length of the CDR3 is 13 residues. Trimming at V came to 2 bases and at J to 7 bases, leaving 3 bases not matched to a gene. CDR1 is SGHRS, CDR2 YFSETQ, per germline. This CDR3 is CASSFAGENEQFF. Here the CDR3 DNA reads TGCGCCAGCAGCTTTGCGGGGGAAAATGAGCAGTTCTTC. Full variable domain (missing parts from reference TRBV5-1 and TRBJ2-1): KAGVTQTPRYLIKTRGQQVTLSCSPISGHRSVSWYQQTPGQGLQFLFEYFSETQRNKGNFPGRFSGRQFSNSRSEMNVSTLELGDSALYLCASSFAGENEQFFGPGTRLTVL.

CDR3 region: CASSQGEATGNTIYF. The CDR3 DNA sequence: TGTGCCAGCAGCCAAGGGGAGGCTACTGGAAACACCATATATTTT. The rearrangement links TRBV4-2 to TRBJ1-3; the D is unclear. CDR1 is LGHNA and CDR2 is YNFKEQ in the germline V gene. This CDR3 has 15 residues. V dropped 1 base and J dropped 2 bases, with 9 bases sitting between them.

The table lists this clone with a count of one. V and J are TRBV5-6 and TRBJ2-1; D is perhaps TRBD1 (5 bases). CDR1 and CDR2 (germline): SGHDT, YYEEEE. The ends were cut back, 0 bases at V and 2 bases at J, with 12 bases in the middle. CDR3 length equals 16 residues. CDR3 coding DNA: TGTGCCAGCAGCTTGGGGGGCCCCCGAACCTACAATGAGCAGTTCTTC. Amino acids: CASSLGGPRTYNEQFF.

The rearrangement links TRBV10-3 to TRBJ1-2; 7 bases line up with TRBD1. Germline V lookup: CDR1 ENHRY, CDR2 SYGVKD. The CDR3 has 14 residues. V lost 4 bases to trimming and J lost 4 bases; unmatched junction nucleotides: 6. As DNA, the CDR3 is TGTGCCATCAGTGGAGACAGGGTTGGCTATGGCTACACCTTC. Its protein is CAISGDRVGYGYTF.

J is TRBJ2-7 and V is TRBV5-1; 7 nucleotides align to TRBD1. Germline V gene lookup returns CDR1 SGHRS and CDR2 YFSETQ. V lost 5 bases and J lost 5; bases outside the gene matches: 10. The CDR3 runs 14 residues. CDR3 nucleotide sequence: TGCGCCAGCAGTCTGGGACAGATCGGCCACGAGCAGTACTTC. It yields the protein CASSLGQIGHEQYF.

This rearrangement joins TRBV4-3 to TRBJ1-2; TRBD1 matches 7 bases. The CDR3 has 18 amino acids. Losses at the gene ends were 0 bases for V and 7 bases for J; bases not matched to a gene: 17. Germline V CDR1 and CDR2: LGHNA, YSLEER. CDR3: CASSQDKGASSSQRGYTF. The CDR3 DNA follows: TGCGCCAGCAGCCAAGATAAGGGGGCCAGCTCATCCCAACGTGGCTACACCTTC.

The chain employs TRBV5-1 and TRBJ1-1; 8 positions match TRBD1. This CDR3 comprises 17 residues. Germline CDR1 and CDR2: SGHRS and YFSETQ. Trimming removed 4 bases from V and 1 base from J; junction bases left unmatched: 12. CDR3 sequence (DNA): TGCGCCAGCAGCCCCAGGGACAGGCCCTTCGGGAACACTGAAGCTTTCTTT. It yields the protein CASSPRDRPFGNTEAFF.

The chain links TRBV7-2 to TRBJ1-1; the D gene is possibly TRBD1 (5 bases). The germline V and J ends were trimmed by 0 bases and 12 bases, with 11 bases remaining between them. The CDR3 totals 12 residues. Germline V gene data show CDR1 as SGHTA and CDR2 as FQGNSA. The CDR3 sequence is CASSLAGTGTFF. The CDR3 DNA reads as TGTGCCAGCAGCTTAGCGGGCACAGGCACTTTCTTT. Using reference TRBV7-2 and TRBJ1-1 for the parts outside the CDR3, the full variable domain is GAGVSQSPSNKVTEKGKDVELRCDPISGHTALYWYRQSLGQGLEFLIYFQGNSAPDKSGLPSDRFSAERTGGSVSTLTIQRTQQEDSAVYLCASSLAGTGTFFGQGTRLTVV.